These T cell receptor beta chains were read from a single sample in a study of T cells after yellow fever vaccination. TCRdb reprocessed the 5' RACE reads via MiXCR and lists one record per CDR3 protein. This table has about 120,000 distinct CDR3 sequences, 7.2% appearing once. The material sequenced was CD4+ T cells sorted from PBMCs, taken about 41 days after the first yellow fever vaccination. All receptors come from a man in his late teens or twenties who received the YFV17D yellow fever vaccine. The CDR3 runs from the conserved cysteine through the conserved F or W. Each record gives: CDR3 protein, CDR3 DNA, D gene, clone size, J gene, V gene. A D gene is named only where the DNA matches it firmly. Where a row states a size, it is once, few, many or the class of an expanded clone; other rows omit it.

CASTRQGLSNSPLHF,TGTGCCAGCACCAGACAGGGCCTTTCTAATTCACCCCTCCACTTT,TRBD1,NA,TRBJ1-6,TRBV7-2
CASSVQGPGATGANVLTF,TGCGCCAGCAGCGTACAGGGTCCCGGGGCCACTGGGGCCAACGTCCTGACTTTC,NA,many,TRBJ2-6,TRBV5-1
CASSLSTVSGNTIYF,TGTGCCAGCAGCCTCAGTACTGTCTCTGGAAACACCATATATTTT,NA,many,TRBJ1-3,TRBV7-6
CASSKDSSCPILGEGGCTGELFF,TGTGCCAGCAGCAAAGATAGCAGCTGCCCTATACTGGGTGAAGGGGGCTGCACCGGGGAGCTGTTTTTT,NA,many,TRBJ2-2,TRBV21-1
CASSLAKRQGASYGYTF,TGCGCCAGCAGCTTGGCCAAGCGGCAGGGAGCCAGCTATGGCTACACCTTC,NA,many,TRBJ1-2,TRBV5-1
CASSPGQGGTDTQYF,TGTGCCAGCAGCCCGGGACAGGGGGGAACAGATACGCAGTATTTT,TRBD1,many,TRBJ2-3,TRBV12-3/TRBV12-4
CASSDYHIRNYGYTF,TGTGCCAGCAGCGACTACCACATTCGGAACTATGGCTACACCTTC,NA,many,TRBJ1-2,TRBV7-2
CASRYKDNQPQHF,TGTGCCAGCAGATACAAGGACAATCAGCCCCAGCATTTT,NA,many,TRBJ1-5,TRBV21-1
CASQTTSAEQFF,TGTGCCAGTCAAACCACTAGCGCTGAGCAGTTCTTC,TRBD2,many,TRBJ2-1,TRBV12-3/TRBV12-4
CASSFADTQYF,TGTGCCAGCAGCTTCGCGGATACGCAGTATTTT,NA,many,TRBJ2-3,TRBV7-9
CSVEGEAKNIQYF,TGCAGCGTTGAAGGGGAGGCCAAAAACATTCAGTACTTC,NA,many,TRBJ2-4,TRBV29-1
CSAREGSNEQFF,TGCAGTGCTAGAGAGGGGAGCAATGAGCAGTTCTTC,NA,NA,TRBJ2-1,TRBV20-1
CASRSPGIGYGYTF,TGTGCCAGCAGGTCACCAGGGATCGGCTATGGCTACACCTTC,NA,many,TRBJ1-2,TRBV28
CSVDKSYGYTF,TGCAGCGTTGATAAGTCTTATGGCTACACCTTC,NA,many,TRBJ1-2,TRBV29-1
CASSLASIAENTGELFF,TGCGCCAGCAGCTTGGCCTCCATAGCGGAGAACACCGGGGAGCTGTTTTTT,NA,many,TRBJ2-2,TRBV5-1
CASSLDPSSGANVLTF,TGTGCCAGCAGCTTAGATCCGTCCTCTGGGGCCAACGTCCTGACTTTC,NA,NA,TRBJ2-6,TRBV11-2
CASSSGSGSSYEQYF,TGTGCCAGCAGCTCCGGTAGCGGGAGCTCCTACGAGCAGTACTTC,TRBD2,few,TRBJ2-7,TRBV5-8
CASSLQAGGDAGELFF,TGTGCCAGCAGCTTACAAGCGGGGGGGGACGCCGGGGAGCTGTTTTTT,TRBD2,many,TRBJ2-2,TRBV7-6
CASSIRQGDTGELFF,TGTGCCAGCAGCATCAGACAGGGAGACACCGGGGAGCTGTTTTTT,TRBD1,many,TRBJ2-2,TRBV12-3/TRBV12-4
CASSRQGSGELFF,TGTGCCAGCAGCCGACAGGGTTCCGGGGAGCTGTTTTTT,TRBD1,many,TRBJ2-2,TRBV7-9
CASSQMNTEAFF,TGTGCCAGCAGTCAGATGAACACTGAAGCTTTCTTT,NA,many,TRBJ1-1,TRBV28
CASSWGRNHQPQHF,TGTGCCAGCAGTTGGGGCAGGAACCATCAGCCCCAGCATTTT,NA,many,TRBJ1-5,TRBV12-3/TRBV12-4
CASSLAGHLSSSGNTIYF,TGTGCCAGCAGCTTGGCTGGACACCTATCTTCCTCTGGAAACACCATATATTTT,NA,many,TRBJ1-3,TRBV5-4
CASSSTGAGELFF,TGTGCCAGCAGCTCGACAGGGGCCGGGGAGCTGTTTTTT,TRBD1,many,TRBJ2-2,TRBV7-3
CASSSSPPGQGFEQYF,TGCGCCAGCAGCTCAAGCCCGCCGGGACAGGGTTTCGAGCAGTACTTC,TRBD1,many,TRBJ2-7,TRBV5-1
CASSLTDDTEAFF,TGCGCCAGCAGCTTGACGGATGACACTGAAGCTTTCTTT,NA,many,TRBJ1-1,TRBV5-1
CASSLDIDIQYF,TGCGCCAGCAGCTTAGATATTGACATTCAGTACTTC,NA,many,TRBJ2-4,TRBV10-2
CASSPRHNYEQYF,TGTGCCAGCAGCCCCCGGCACAACTACGAGCAGTACTTC,NA,once,TRBJ2-7,TRBV4-2
CASSLAVTRDEQFF,TGCGCCAGCAGCTTGGCGGTCACGAGGGACGAGCAGTTCTTC,NA,many,TRBJ2-1,TRBV5-1
CASSLQGVKYEQYF,TGTGCCAGCTCCCTACAGGGGGTAAAATACGAGCAGTACTTC,TRBD1,many,TRBJ2-7,TRBV18
CASSQSNSYEQYF,TGCGCCAGCAGCCAATCGAACTCCTACGAGCAGTACTTC,NA,many,TRBJ2-7,TRBV4-3